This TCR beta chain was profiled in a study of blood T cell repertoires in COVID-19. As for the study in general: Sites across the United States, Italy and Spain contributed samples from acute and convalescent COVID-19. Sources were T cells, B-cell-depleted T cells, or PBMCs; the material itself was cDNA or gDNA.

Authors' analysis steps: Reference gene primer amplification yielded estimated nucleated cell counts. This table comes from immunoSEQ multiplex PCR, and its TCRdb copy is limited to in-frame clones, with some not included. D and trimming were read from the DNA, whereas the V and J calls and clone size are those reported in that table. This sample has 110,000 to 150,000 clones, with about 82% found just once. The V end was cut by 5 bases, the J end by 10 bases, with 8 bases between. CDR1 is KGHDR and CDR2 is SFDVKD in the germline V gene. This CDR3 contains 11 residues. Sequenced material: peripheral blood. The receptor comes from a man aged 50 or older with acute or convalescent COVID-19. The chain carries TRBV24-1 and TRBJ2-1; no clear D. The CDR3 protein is CATSGHKEQFF. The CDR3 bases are TGTGCCACCAGTGGGCATAAGGAGCAGTTCTTC.